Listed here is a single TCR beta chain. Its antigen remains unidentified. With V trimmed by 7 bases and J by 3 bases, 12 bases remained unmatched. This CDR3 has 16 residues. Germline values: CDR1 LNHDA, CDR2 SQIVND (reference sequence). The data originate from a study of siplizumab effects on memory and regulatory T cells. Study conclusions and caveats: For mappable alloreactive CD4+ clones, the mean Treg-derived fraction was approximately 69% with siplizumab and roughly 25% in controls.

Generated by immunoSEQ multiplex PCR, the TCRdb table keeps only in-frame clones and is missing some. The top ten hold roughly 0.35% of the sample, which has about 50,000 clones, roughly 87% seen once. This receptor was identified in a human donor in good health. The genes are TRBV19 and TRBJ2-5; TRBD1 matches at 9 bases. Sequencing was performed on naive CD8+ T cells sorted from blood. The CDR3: CASTHRGQGVKETQYF. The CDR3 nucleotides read TGTGCCAGTACCCACCGGGGACAGGGAGTTAAAGAGACCCAGTACTTC.